The rows below give T cell receptor beta chains drawn from one sample of a study of neoadjuvant anti-PD-1 for oral cavity cancer. Method: immunoSEQ multiplex PCR; TCRdb's copy keeps in-frame clones and lacks some. The table has 7,000 to 9,000 clones, roughly 58% seen once. The input for sequencing was tumor tissue, taken before nivolumab (anti-PD-1) treatment. These receptors were collected from a person aged 35-79 years with oral cavity squamous cell carcinoma. The CDR3 runs from the conserved cysteine through the conserved F or W. A D gene is named only where the DNA matches it firmly. Some rows mark clone size as missing; the rest say once, few, many or name a class of expanded clone.

. TRBJ2-2 TRBV18 TRBD1 CASSPGTGGSGELFF TGTGCCAGCTCCCCCGGGACAGGGGGCTCCGGGGAGCTGTTTTTT
. TRBJ2-2 TRBV7-9 TRBD1 CASSRDRAFTGELFF TGTGCCAGCAGCCGAGACAGGGCCTTCACCGGGGAGCTGTTTTTT
. TRBJ2-4 TRBV6-1 . CASSGDAVAKNIQYF TGTGCCAGCAGTGGGGACGCCGTAGCCAAAAACATTCAGTACTTC
. TRBJ2-5 TRBV9 TRBD2 CASSATAGGPLETQYF TGTGCCAGCAGCGCAACAGCGGGAGGACCCCTAGAGACCCAGTACTTC
. TRBJ2-3 TRBV20-1 . CSARGYGTQYF TGCAGTGCCCGCGGCTACGGTACGCAGTATTTT
. TRBJ2-2 TRBV6-1 . CASSELGSGAGELFF TGTGCCAGCAGTGAATTGGGTTCAGGGGCCGGGGAGCTGTTTTTT
. TRBJ1-3 TRBV7-2 . CASSLSGTGNTIYF TGTGCCAGCAGCTTATCGGGAACTGGAAACACCATATATTTT
. TRBJ1-6 TRBV2 . CASKGTENSPLHF TGTGCCAGCAAGGGAACAGAGAATTCACCCCTCCACTTT
. TRBJ2-1 TRBV5-1 TRBD2 CASSLKTLAGNNEQFF TGCGCCAGCAGCTTGAAAACCCTAGCGGGAAATAATGAGCAGTTCTTC
. TRBJ2-7 TRBV7-7 . CASSLGQGAYEQYF TGTGCCAGCAGCTTAGGCCAAGGGGCCTACGAGCAGTACTTC
few TRBJ1-4 TRBV27 TRBD1 CASSPGPGQSNEKLFF TGTGCCAGCAGTCCAGGTCCGGGACAGTCAAATGAAAAACTGTTTTTT
. TRBJ2-7 TRBV27 TRBD1 CASSSTTGFNSYEQYF TGTGCCAGCAGTTCCACGACAGGGTTTAATAGCTACGAGCAGTACTTC
once TRBJ2-1 TRBV19 TRBD2 CASSPSGRGNEQFF TGTGCCAGTAGCCCCAGCGGGAGGGGAAATGAGCAGTTCTTC
. TRBJ2-7 TRBV20-1 . CSARYFGEQYF TGCAGTGCTAGATACTTCGGCGAGCAGTACTTC
. TRBJ2-1 TRBV5-1 . CASSSGGIGSGINNEQFF TGCGCCAGCAGCTCAGGGGGTATCGGTAGCGGCATAAACAATGAGCAGTTCTTC
few TRBJ2-7 TRBV2 . CASTPDWKYEQYF TGTGCCAGCACCCCGGACTGGAAATACGAGCAGTACTTC
few TRBJ2-6 TRBV30 . CAGAPPGGANVLTF TGTGCCGGAGCCCCACCCGGGGGGGCCAACGTCCTGACTTTC
. TRBJ2-2 TRBV11-2 TRBD1 CASSRDRGRRANTGELFF TGTGCCAGCAGCCGGGACAGGGGAAGAAGGGCGAACACCGGGGAGCTGTTTTTT
. TRBJ2-1 TRBV27 . CASLQGANQGEQFF TGTGCCAGCCTCCAAGGAGCGAACCAGGGTGAGCAGTTCTTC
few TRBJ2-1 TRBV19 . CASSIPRDLYYNEQFF TGTGCCAGTAGTATACCCCGGGACCTATACTACAATGAGCAGTTCTTC
. TRBJ2-2 TRBV9 TRBD1 CASSQDRAIGELFF TGTGCCAGCAGCCAAGACAGGGCCATCGGGGAGCTGTTTTTT
. TRBJ2-5 TRBV7-8 . CASSLIATIQETQYF TGTGCCAGCAGCTTAATCGCGACAATACAAGAGACCCAGTACTTC
. TRBJ2-5 TRBV19 TRBD1 CASSIRTGAPYQETQYF TGTGCCAGTAGTATTAGGACAGGGGCCCCCTACCAAGAGACCCAGTACTTC
large TRBJ2-7 TRBV28 TRBD1 CASSSWTGDPRSVPGQYF TGTGCCAGCAGTTCTTGGACAGGGGACCCTCGTTCGGTTCCTGGGCAGTACTTC
. TRBJ2-3 TRBV4-1 . CASSQAPAAKLSSSTQYF TGCGCCAGCAGCCAAGCCCCGGCCGCCAAACTTTCCTCCTCTACGCAGTATTTT
few TRBJ1-2 TRBV25-1 TRBD1 CASAASGTGGGYTF TGTGCCAGCGCGGCCTCCGGGACAGGGGGTGGCTACACCTTC
. TRBJ2-3 TRBV6-5 . CASRRDTGTDTQYF TGTGCCAGCAGAAGGGATACGGGCACAGATACGCAGTATTTT
. TRBJ1-6 TRBV7-9 . CASSLVVDSPLHF TGTGCCAGCAGCTTAGTTGTGGATTCACCCCTCCACTTT
. TRBJ2-7 TRBV6-6 . CASSFVGISSYEQYF TGTGCCAGCAGTTTCGTCGGGATAAGCTCCTACGAGCAGTACTTC